Sequencing of this T cell receptor beta chain was carried out in a study of identical twins. Notes on the study in general: Invariant MAIT and iNKT cells may have partly biased zero-insertion analyses.

The V end was cut by 5 bases, the J end by 0 bases, with 18 bases between. Germline CDR1 reads SEHNR; CDR2 reads FQNEAQ (reference sequence). The CDR3 covers 17 residues. Only healthy Caucasians were enrolled as donors. This clonotype was counted many times. Its antigen remains unidentified. Carrying unique molecular identifiers, the cDNA also gained a universal primer site through template switching. MiXCR, run by TCRdb on the 5' RACE reads, gives a single entry per CDR3 protein. The sample records around 680,000 distinct CDR3 sequences, less than 10% being singletons. The data also belong to a second study, concerning yellow fever vaccine responses in identical twins.

The TCR sequence derives from a woman aged 18 to 35 in good health. Sample: PBMCs. This rearrangement joins TRBV7-9 to TRBJ2-3; D is possibly TRBD1 (6 bases). CDR3 region: CASSPPPGQTSTDTQYF. In DNA, the CDR3 is TGTGCCAGCAGCCCCCCACCGGGACAAACGAGCACAGATACGCAGTATTTT.